This TCR beta chain was found in a study of blood T cell repertoires in COVID-19. Study at large: Samples taken during acute and convalescent COVID-19 were collected in the United States, Italy and Spain. Sources were T cells, B-cell-depleted T cells, or PBMCs; the material itself was cDNA or gDNA.

Authors' processing steps: It was from reference gene primer amplification that nucleated cell counts were estimated. Assay: immunoSEQ multiplex PCR; the TCRdb copy retains only in-frame clones and omits some. V and J calls and clone size are those listed in that table; D and trimming were worked out from the DNA. The table lists around 150,000 clones, over 75% of them singletons. V was pared by 2 bases and J by 0 bases, with 10 bases between. The CDR3 length is 15 residues. Per germline, CDR1 MNHEY and CDR2 SMNVEV (reference sequence). Material: peripheral blood. This sequence joins TRBV27 and TRBJ1-1; D gene unclear. This receptor was identified in a man aged 60 to 75 with active or convalescent COVID-19. The CDR3 sequence: CASSLGGGMNTEAFF. The DNA for the CDR3 is TGTGCCAGCAGTTTAGGTGGAGGGATGAACACTGAAGCTTTCTTT.